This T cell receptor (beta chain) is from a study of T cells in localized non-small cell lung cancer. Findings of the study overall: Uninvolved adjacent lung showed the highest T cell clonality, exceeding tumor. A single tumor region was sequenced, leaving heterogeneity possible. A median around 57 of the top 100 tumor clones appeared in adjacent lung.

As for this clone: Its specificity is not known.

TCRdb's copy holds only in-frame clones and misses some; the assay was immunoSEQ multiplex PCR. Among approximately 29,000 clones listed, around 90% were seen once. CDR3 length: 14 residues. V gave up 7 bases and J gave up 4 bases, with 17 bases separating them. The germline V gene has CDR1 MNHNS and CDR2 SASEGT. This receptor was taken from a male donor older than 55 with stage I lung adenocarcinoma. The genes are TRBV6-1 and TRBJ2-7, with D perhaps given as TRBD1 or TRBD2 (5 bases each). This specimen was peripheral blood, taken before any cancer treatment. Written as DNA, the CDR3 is TGTGCCAGCATTCTCCCGGGACCACCGTACGAGCAGTACTTC. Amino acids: CASILPGPPYEQYF.